The clone carrying this TCR beta chain was seen only a few times. Its specificity is unknown. Germline V gives CDR1 SGHAT, CDR2 FQNNGV. The CDR3 has 15 amino acids. Trimming stripped 0 bases from V and 6 bases from J, with 15 bases between. This entry is derived from a study of persistence of HIV-infected CD4 T cells. Notes on the study in general: Bulk TCR data could not be restricted to HIV-1-infected CMV-responding cells. Antigen-responding cells were enriched for degenerate expanded CDR3beta sequences. CMV- and Gag-responding cells had lower TCRbeta richness than CD3/CD28-responding cells.

Cells were stimulated with overlapping HIV-1 Gag 15-mer peptides. Responding CD4+ T cells were sorted by upregulation of both CD40 ligand and CD69. Sequencing used immunoSEQ version 4 in survey mode. Assay: immunoSEQ multiplex PCR; the TCRdb copy retains only in-frame clones and omits some. Here the sample spans about 30,000 clones, 70% being singletons. V usage is TRBV11-2 and J usage is TRBJ2-7, with D hard to call. The source was CD4+ T cells sorted from PBMCs after roughly 19-hour stimulation, collected from a patient who received antiretroviral therapy. The source is an adult man with HIV who was CMV-seropositive. Here the CDR3 DNA reads TGTGCCAGCAGCTTAGATCAAACTACCCTTACCGAGCAGTACTTC. As protein: CASSLDQTTLTEQYF.